This passage covers 20 T cell receptor beta chains from one sample sequenced in a study of shared clonotypes between healthy human individuals. Profiled with immunoSEQ multiplex PCR; TCRdb holds only in-frame clones, not every one. In the table there are around 990,000 clones, about 72% of which are singletons. Input material: memory CD4+ T cells from PBMCs. Subset indicated: CD45RA-negative fraction. The source is a man between 18 and 35 years old in good health. Some clones in this sample may be carry-over from other donors' samples.

As for this clone: A read error may explain this, as a much larger clone is one base away. The CDR3 sequence: CASSVDNNQPQHF. DNA of the CDR3: TGTGCCAGCAGCGTAGACAACAATCAGCCCCAGCATTTT. The chain carries TRBV9 and TRBJ1-5, with D hard to call. The germline V gene has CDR1 SGDLS and CDR2 YYNGEE. The length of the CDR3 is 13 residues. Between the trimmed V and J ends, which lost 0 bases and 3 bases, there was a span of 4 bases.

The rearrangement links TRBV28 to TRBJ2-2; possible D gene TRBD1, 6 bases. Per germline, CDR1 MDHEN and CDR2 SYDVKM. V was cut by 7 bases and J by 7 bases, with 13 bases left in between. The CDR3 runs 13 residues. This chain's CDR3 is CASIDRSNGELFF. The CDR3 DNA reads TGTGCCAGCATCGACAGGTCCAACGGGGAGCTGTTTTTT. Combining the CDR3 with reference TRBV28 and TRBJ2-2 gives the whole variable domain DVKVTQSSRYLVKRTGEKVFLECVQDMDHENMFWYRQDPGLGLRLIYFSYDVKMKEKGDIPEGYSVSREKKERFSLILESASTNQTSMYLCASIDRSNGELFFGEGSRLTVL.

The chain links TRBV4-3 to TRBJ2-7; the match to TRBD2 covers 11 bases. J gave up 1 base and V 4 bases, and 3 bases lay outside the gene matches. CDR3 length equals 15 residues. The germline gives CDR1 LGHNA, CDR2 YSLEER. As DNA, the CDR3 is TGCGCCAGCAGCCCCGGGACTAGCGGATCCTACGAGCAGTACTTC. This codes for CASSPGTSGSYEQYF.

About this clone itself: Given a much more abundant clone one base away, this may be a read error. The sample has other DNA sequences that encode this CDR3 too. The genes are TRBV5-1 and TRBJ1-2, with a tentative D call TRBD1 (6 bases). Trimming took off 4 bases at V and 4 bases at J, with 8 bases between the two ends. The CDR3 totals 12 residues. Germline values: CDR1 SGHRS, CDR2 YFSETQ. This CDR3 reads CASSLDSYGYTF. In DNA form, the CDR3 reads TGCGCCAGCAGCCTGGACAGCTATGGCTACACCTTC.

The table lists this clone with a few counts. The sample has other DNA sequences that encode this CDR3 too. This chain uses TRBV29-1 with TRBJ1-2; TRBD1 agrees at 8 bases. Germline V gives CDR1 SQVTM, CDR2 ANQGSEA. V lost 3 bases, J lost 4 bases, and 7 bases stayed unmatched. CDR3 length: 14 residues. CDR3 DNA sequence: TGCAGCGTTGAGGGCAGGGGGCTGAGCTATGGCTACACCTTC. Protein sequence: CSVEGRGLSYGYTF.

This chain joins TRBV19 and TRBJ2-1; possible D gene TRBD1, 5 bases. This CDR3 contains 14 residues. Germline loops: CDR1 LNHDA, CDR2 SQIVND (reference sequence). Between the trimmed V and J ends, which lost 7 bases and 0 bases, there was a span of 10 bases. The CDR3 nucleotides are TGTGCCAGTACCATAAGGGGCTCCTACAATGAGCAGTTCTTC. It encodes CASTIRGSYNEQFF.

This chain links TRBV4-3 with TRBJ2-3; 8 bases are shared with TRBD2. The V segment lost 0 bases and the J segment 3 bases; nucleotides outside the gene matches: 5. This CDR3 is 16 amino acids long. Germline CDR1 is LGHNA and CDR2 is YSLEER. The CDR3 DNA reads TGCGCCAGCAGCCAAGAAGTAGCGGGGACTACAGATACGCAGTATTTT. It translates to CASSQEVAGTTDTQYF.

As regards this clone: One base away lies a much larger clone, so this may be a sequencing read error. The chain combines TRBV13 with TRBJ2-7; D perhaps matches TRBD1 (6 bases). CDR1 is PRHDT, CDR2 FYEKMQ, per germline (reference sequence). This CDR3 region has 12 residues. Trimming removed 1 base from V and 5 bases from J, with 6 bases in between. As DNA, the CDR3 is TGTGCCAGCAGCTTAGAGGGGGACGAGCAGTACTTC. Protein product: CASSLEGDEQYF.

This clone was seen once. The chain is built from TRBV6-6 and TRBJ1-4; maybe TRBD1 (5 bases). Germline loops: CDR1 MNHNY, CDR2 SVGAGI (reference sequence). This CDR3 is 15 amino acids long. V lost 4 bases, J lost 6 bases, and 15 bases lay in between. The DNA of the CDR3 is TGTGCCAGCAGTTCGGGGGAGGGATTGTATGAAAAACTGTTTTTT. Translating gives CASSSGEGLYEKLFF.

The chain couples TRBV2 to TRBJ2-1, with D possibly TRBD2 on 5 matching bases. The CDR3 totals 14 residues. V dropped 7 bases and J dropped 0 bases, with 10 bases sitting between them. The germline CDR1 and CDR2 sequences are SNHLY and FYNNEI. The CDR3 reads CASKAESSYNEQFF. CDR3 DNA sequence: TGTGCCAGCAAAGCGGAAAGCTCCTACAATGAGCAGTTCTTC.

This rearrangement joins TRBV4-2 to TRBJ2-7; maybe TRBD1 (5 bases). In germline, CDR1 is LGHNA, CDR2 YNFKEQ. With 2 bases removed from V and 5 bases from J, the gap between germline ends came to 19 bases. This CDR3 is built from 16 residues. The CDR3 here is CASSQFQGGPPNEQYF. The DNA for the CDR3 is TGTGCCAGCAGCCAATTTCAGGGCGGTCCTCCTAACGAGCAGTACTTC.

The chain employs TRBV5-5 and TRBJ2-7; TRBD1 matches 10 bases. Trimming cost V 4 bases and J 1 base; bases outside gene matches: 5. This CDR3 is 15 amino acids long. Germline V gene sequence: CDR1 SGHKS, CDR2 YYEKEE (reference sequence). CDR3: CASSVMGQGSYEQYF. CDR3 DNA: TGTGCCAGCAGCGTCATGGGACAGGGGTCCTACGAGCAGTACTTC.

The rearrangement uses TRBV11-2 and TRBJ1-1, with D unresolved. CDR1 is SGHAT and CDR2 is FQNNGV in the germline V gene. The CDR3 length is 15 residues. V lost 0 bases to trimming and J lost 7 bases, with 15 bases between them. This chain's CDR3 is CASSLELSFPFEAFF. The CDR3 region has the DNA TGTGCCAGCAGCTTAGAACTCAGCTTCCCCTTTGAAGCTTTCTTT. The full variable domain, in which reference TRBV11-2 and TRBJ1-1 provide the parts outside the CDR3, is EAGVAQSPRYKIIEKRQSVAFWCNPISGHATLYWYQQILGQGPKLLIQFQNNGVVDDSQLPKDRFSAERLKGVDSTLKIQPAKLEDSAVYLCASSLELSFPFEAFFGQGTRLTVV.

The V gene is TRBV4-2, the J gene TRBJ1-1, with unresolved D. V gave up 3 bases and J gave up 0 bases, with 8 bases separating them. The CDR3 sequence is 14 residues long. CDR1 LGHNA and CDR2 YNFKEQ come from the germline V gene. The CDR3 region is CASSQQAMNTEAFF. CDR3 DNA sequence: TGTGCCAGCAGCCAGCAGGCAATGAACACTGAAGCTTTCTTT.

This clone was counted a single time. The rearrangement uses TRBV7-9 and TRBJ1-1; D not certain. Germline V gene sequence: CDR1 SEHNR, CDR2 FQNEAQ (reference sequence). CDR3 length: 14 amino acids. V was clipped by 5 bases and J by 4 bases, with 14 bases between them. Here the CDR3 DNA reads TGTGCCAGCAGCCTCAGACCAGGAGGCACTGAAGCTTTCTTT. Its protein is CASSLRPGGTEAFF.

This clone was seen only once. The chain recombines TRBV30 with TRBJ2-4; TRBD2 matches 12 bases. The CDR3 loop spans 18 amino acids. The V gene end was trimmed by 2 bases and the J gene end by 3 bases; junction bases not matched to a gene: 11. In germline, CDR1 is GTSNPN, CDR2 SVGIG (reference sequence). DNA of the CDR3: TGTGCCTGGAGTAACGGACTAGCGGGACCTCGGGGCAAAAACATTCAGTACTTC. It is translated as CAWSNGLAGPRGKNIQYF.

The chain is built from TRBV6-1 and TRBJ1-1; TRBD1 aligns across 7 bases. V was clipped by 4 bases and J by 3 bases; unmatched bases: 2. This CDR3 has 13 residues. In germline, CDR1 is MNHNS, CDR2 SASEGT. In nucleotides, the CDR3 is TGTGCCAGCAGTGGCACAGGGGACACTGAAGCTTTCTTT. This gives the protein CASSGTGDTEAFF.

Of note for this clone: Being one base from a much bigger clone, this may be a read error. This sequence joins TRBV11-2 and TRBJ1-1; D ambiguous. This CDR3 is 14 amino acids long. The germline V gene has CDR1 SGHAT and CDR2 FQNNGV. In nucleotides, the CDR3 is TGTGCCAGCAGCTTAGCCGGGGTTCACACTGAAGCTTCCTTT. Protein product: CASSLAGVHTEASF. Drawing the rest from reference TRBV11-2 and TRBJ1-1, the complete variable domain is EAGVAQSPRYKIIEKRQSVAFWCNPISGHATLYWYQQILGQGPKLLIQFQNNGVVDDSQLPKDRFSAERLKGVDSTLKIQPAKLEDSAVYLCASSLAGVHTEASFGQGTRLTVV.

This rearrangement joins TRBV7-2 to TRBJ1-6; tentatively, D is TRBD1 (5 bases). The CDR3 spans 13 residues. Per the germline V gene, CDR1 is SGHTA and CDR2 is FQGNSA. V was cut by 8 bases and J by 6 bases, with 11 bases left in between. CDR3 in amino acids: CASATGPNSPLHF. CDR3 nucleotide sequence: TGTGCCAGCGCTACGGGGCCTAATTCACCCCTCCACTTT.

The V gene is TRBV5-1, the J gene TRBJ2-5; no reliable D call. The V gene lost 4 bases and the J gene lost 5 bases, with 12 bases spanning the gap. CDR1 and CDR2 from the germline V gene are SGHRS and YFSETQ. This CDR3 is built from 13 residues. This CDR3 reads CASSLPGWETQYF. DNA for the CDR3: TGCGCCAGCAGCCTACCGGGTTGGGAGACCCAGTACTTC.